This T cell receptor (beta chain) emerged from a study of cytomegalovirus exposure and HLA in healthy donors. Findings and limits, study-wide: Among TCR sequences, most were rare, though some public TCRs appeared in many donors. It was confirmed in vitro that three of the CMV-associated chains were specific for CMV antigens. About 150 TCR beta chains were listed as cytomegalovirus-associated.

The length of the CDR3 is 16 residues. Germline V gene sequence: CDR1 SGHVS, CDR2 FQNEAQ. Trimming removed 6 bases from V and 0 bases from J, with 15 bases in between. Method: immunoSEQ multiplex PCR; TCRdb's copy keeps in-frame clones and lacks some. The sample has about 250,000 clones; more than 75% are singletons. About this clone itself: Its antigen is currently unknown.

The source is a man aged 18-30 years in good health and CMV-seropositive. V usage is TRBV7-8 and J usage is TRBJ1-3, with D unresolved. Sample: PBMCs. The CDR3 protein is CASSLNTLLSGNTIYF. The CDR3 coding sequence is TGTGCCAGCAGTCTTAACACACTCCTCTCTGGAAACACCATATATTTT.